This is a list of T cell receptor beta chains from one sample in a study of T cells in Graves' hyperthyroidism and ophthalmopathy. TCRdb re-called the multiplex PCR reads through MiXCR, storing one row per CDR3 protein. Here the sample spans roughly 750,000 distinct CDR3 sequences, about a sixth being singletons. Sequencing was carried out using blood. The source is a man between 18 and 29 years old with Graves' hyperthyroidism. The CDR3 runs from the conserved cysteine through the conserved F or W. Fields, in order: J gene, clone size, D gene, V gene, CDR3 protein, CDR3 DNA. D genes are given only for firm matches. Size is omitted from some rows. Given values are once, few, many or a class for expanded clones.

TRBJ2-3	NA	TRBD2	TRBV28	CASTSSGTDTQYF	TGTGCCAGCACCTCTAGCGGGACAGATACGCAGTATTTT
TRBJ1-5	NA	TRBD1	TRBV20-1	CSARAGQGIVGNQPQHF	TGCAGTGCTAGAGCGGGACAGGGTATCGTCGGCAATCAGCCCCAGCATTTT
TRBJ2-2	many	TRBD2	TRBV18	CASSPRPSGNERGELFF	TGTGCCAGCTCACCACGGCCTAGCGGGAACGAACGCGGGGAGCTGTTTTTT
TRBJ2-1	NA	TRBD2	TRBV9	CASSGLAGWEQFF	TGTGCCAGCAGCGGACTAGCGGGATGGGAGCAGTTCTTC
TRBJ2-3	NA	TRBD2	TRBV20-1	CSAGLAGVVDTQYF	TGCAGTGCTGGACTAGCGGGAGTGGTAGATACGCAGTATTTT
TRBJ2-7	many	NA	TRBV18	CASRSQSGGGQYF	TGTGCCAGCCGATCACAGAGCGGAGGCGGGCAGTACTTC
TRBJ1-4	NA	NA	TRBV4-2	CASSRDRGVSEKLFF	TGTGCCAGCAGCCGGGACCGAGGGGTCAGTGAAAAACTGTTTTTT
TRBJ2-1	many	NA	TRBV11-2	CASSSSAEQFF	TGTGCCAGCAGCTCGAGCGCAGAGCAGTTCTTC
TRBJ2-1	few	TRBD2	TRBV9	CASSPFSGTGAYNEQFF	TGTGCCAGCAGCCCCTTTAGCGGGACTGGGGCCTACAATGAGCAGTTCTTC
TRBJ2-1	many	NA	TRBV11-3	CASSLASGGAYNEQFF	TGTGCCAGCAGCTTAGCGTCCGGAGGGGCCTACAATGAGCAGTTCTTC
TRBJ2-2	NA	NA	TRBV27	CASSQATGLYTGELFF	TGTGCCAGCAGCCAAGCCACAGGGTTGTACACCGGGGAGCTGTTTTTT
TRBJ2-3	many	TRBD2	TRBV20-1	CSALTSGRTDTQYF	TGCAGTGCCCTGACTAGCGGGAGGACAGATACGCAGTATTTT
TRBJ2-3	NA	NA	TRBV5-1	CATARASHADTQYF	TGCGCCACAGCAAGGGCCAGCCACGCAGATACGCAGTATTTT
TRBJ2-7	few	TRBD1	TRBV10-3	CAIGFGQGGSYEQYF	TGTGCCATCGGGTTCGGACAGGGTGGGTCCTACGAGCAGTACTTC
TRBJ2-1	NA	NA	TRBV20-1	CSASEPPYYNEQFF	TGCAGTGCTAGTGAACCCCCCTACTACAATGAGCAGTTCTTC
TRBJ2-5	NA	NA	TRBV5-1	CASSPTVGQETQYF	TGCGCCAGCAGCCCCACAGTCGGCCAAGAGACCCAGTACTTC
TRBJ2-1	few	NA	TRBV7-3	CASSLRQGENEQFF	TGTGCCAGCAGCTTAAGGCAGGGTGAGAATGAGCAGTTCTTC
TRBJ2-5	NA	TRBD2	TRBV5-4	CASSFGQTSGSRETQYF	TGTGCCAGCAGCTTCGGCCAAACTAGCGGGAGTCGGGAGACCCAGTACTTC
TRBJ2-7	many	NA	TRBV5-1	CASSLAGGPTYEQYF	TGCGCCAGCAGCTTGGCCGGAGGGCCTACCTACGAGCAGTACTTC
TRBJ2-1	few	TRBD1	TRBV12-3/TRBV12-4	CASTTGGHEQFF	TGTGCCAGCACTACAGGGGGCCATGAGCAGTTCTTC
TRBJ2-7	many	NA	TRBV20-1	CSASPGSSYEQYF	TGCAGTGCTAGCCCCGGGAGCTCCTACGAGCAGTACTTC
TRBJ2-6	NA	NA	TRBV11-3	CASSLMSVPSDSGANVLTF	TGTGCCAGCAGCTTAATGTCGGTGCCCTCCGACTCTGGGGCCAACGTCCTGACTTTC